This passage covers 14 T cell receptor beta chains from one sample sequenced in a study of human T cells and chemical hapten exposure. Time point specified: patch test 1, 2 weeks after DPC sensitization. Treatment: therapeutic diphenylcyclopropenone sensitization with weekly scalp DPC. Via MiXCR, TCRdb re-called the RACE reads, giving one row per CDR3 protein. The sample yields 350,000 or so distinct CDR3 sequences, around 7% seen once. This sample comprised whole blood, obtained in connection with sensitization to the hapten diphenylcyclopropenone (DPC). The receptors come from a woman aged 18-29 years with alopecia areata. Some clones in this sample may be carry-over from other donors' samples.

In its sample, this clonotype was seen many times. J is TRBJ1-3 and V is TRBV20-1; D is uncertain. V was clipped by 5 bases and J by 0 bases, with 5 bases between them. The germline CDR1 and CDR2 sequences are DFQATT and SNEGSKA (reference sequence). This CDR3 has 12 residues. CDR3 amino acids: CSARPSGNTIYF. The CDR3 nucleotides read TGCAGTGCTCGCCCCTCTGGAAACACCATATATTTT.

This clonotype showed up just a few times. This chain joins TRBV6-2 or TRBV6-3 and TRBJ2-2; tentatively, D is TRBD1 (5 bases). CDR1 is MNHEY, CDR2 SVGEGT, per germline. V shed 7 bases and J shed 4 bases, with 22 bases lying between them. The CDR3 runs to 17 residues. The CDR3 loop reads CASIPGQLRQFTGELFF. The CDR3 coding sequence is TGTGCCAGCATCCCTGGGCAGCTCCGACAGTTCACCGGGGAGCTGTTTTTT.

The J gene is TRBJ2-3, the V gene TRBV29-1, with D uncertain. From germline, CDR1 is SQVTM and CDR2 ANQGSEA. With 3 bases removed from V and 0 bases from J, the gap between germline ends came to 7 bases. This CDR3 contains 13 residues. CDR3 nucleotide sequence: TGCAGCGTTGAGAAGCAGAGCACAGATACGCAGTATTTT. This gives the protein CSVEKQSTDTQYF.

The CDR3 loop reads CASGPQGYTEAFF. The CDR3 nucleotides are TGTGCTAGTGGCCCCCAGGGGTACACTGAAGCTTTCTTT. This sequence joins TRBV12-5 and TRBJ1-1; D is perhaps TRBD1 (6 bases). The CDR3 length is 13 residues. Germline V gives CDR1 LGHNT, CDR2 FRNRAP. Trimming left V 6 bases short and J 3 bases short, with 11 bases between.

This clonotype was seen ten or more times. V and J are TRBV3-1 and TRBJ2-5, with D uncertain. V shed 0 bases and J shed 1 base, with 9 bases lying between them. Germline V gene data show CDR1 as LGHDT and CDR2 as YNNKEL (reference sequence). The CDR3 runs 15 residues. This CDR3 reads CASSQDQNSQETQYF. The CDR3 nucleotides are TGTGCCAGCAGCCAAGATCAGAACTCCCAAGAGACCCAGTACTTC.

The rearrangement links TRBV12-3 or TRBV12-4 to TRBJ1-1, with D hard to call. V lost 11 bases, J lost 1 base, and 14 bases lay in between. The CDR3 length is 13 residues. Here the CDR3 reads CAVAEGPNTEAFF. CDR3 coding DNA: TGTGCCGTAGCCGAGGGCCCGAACACTGAAGCTTTCTTT.

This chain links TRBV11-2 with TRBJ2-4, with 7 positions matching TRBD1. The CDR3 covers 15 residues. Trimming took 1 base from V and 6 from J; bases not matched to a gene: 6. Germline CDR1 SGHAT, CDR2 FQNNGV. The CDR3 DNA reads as TGTGCCAGCAGCTTAGGATATGGGGACAGAAACATTCAGTACTTC. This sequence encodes CASSLGYGDRNIQYF.

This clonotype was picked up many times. CDR3 sequence reads: CAISESGQHSNQPQHF. The CDR3 DNA follows: TGTGCCATCAGTGAGTCTGGGCAGCATAGCAATCAGCCCCAGCATTTT. The rearrangement joins TRBV10-3 to TRBJ1-5, with D unresolved. V was cut by 0 bases and J by 0 bases, with 9 bases left in between. Germline CDR1 is ENHRY and CDR2 is SYGVKD. This CDR3 region has 16 residues.

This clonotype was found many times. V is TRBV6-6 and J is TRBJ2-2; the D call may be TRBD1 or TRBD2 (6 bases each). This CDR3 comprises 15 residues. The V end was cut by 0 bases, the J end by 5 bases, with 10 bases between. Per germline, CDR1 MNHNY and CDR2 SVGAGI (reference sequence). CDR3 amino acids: CASSYSGGNTGELFF. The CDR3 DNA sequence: TGTGCCAGCAGTTACTCGGGGGGCAATACCGGGGAGCTGTTTTTT.

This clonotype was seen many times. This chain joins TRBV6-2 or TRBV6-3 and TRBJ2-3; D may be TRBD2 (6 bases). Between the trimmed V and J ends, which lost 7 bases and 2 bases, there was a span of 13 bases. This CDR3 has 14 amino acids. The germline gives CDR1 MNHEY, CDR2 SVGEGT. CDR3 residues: CASTLGLPTDTQYF. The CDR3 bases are TGTGCCAGCACCCTAGGACTACCCACAGATACGCAGTATTTT.

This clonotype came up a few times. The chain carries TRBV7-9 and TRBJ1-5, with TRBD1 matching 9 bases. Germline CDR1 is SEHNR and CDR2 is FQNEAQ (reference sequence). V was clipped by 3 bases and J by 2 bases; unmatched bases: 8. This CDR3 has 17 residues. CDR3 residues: CASSLAQGAYGNQPQHF. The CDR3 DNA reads TGTGCCAGCAGCTTGGCACAGGGGGCATATGGCAATCAGCCCCAGCATTTT.

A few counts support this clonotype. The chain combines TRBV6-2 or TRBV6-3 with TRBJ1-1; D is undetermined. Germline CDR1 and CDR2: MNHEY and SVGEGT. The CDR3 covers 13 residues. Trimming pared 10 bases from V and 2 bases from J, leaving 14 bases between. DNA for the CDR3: TGTGCCACCATGGACCCTTTTAACACTGAAGCTTTCTTT. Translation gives CATMDPFNTEAFF.

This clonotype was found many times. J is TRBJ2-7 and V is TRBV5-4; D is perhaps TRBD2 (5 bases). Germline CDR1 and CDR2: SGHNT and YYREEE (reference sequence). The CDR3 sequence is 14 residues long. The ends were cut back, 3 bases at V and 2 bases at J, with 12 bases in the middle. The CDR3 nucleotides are TGTGCCAGCAGCTCCACTCCCGGGGCCTACGAGCAGTACTTC. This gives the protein CASSSTPGAYEQYF.

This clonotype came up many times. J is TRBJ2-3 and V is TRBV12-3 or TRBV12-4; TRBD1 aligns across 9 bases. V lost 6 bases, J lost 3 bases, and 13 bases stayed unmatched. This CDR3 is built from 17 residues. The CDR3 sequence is CASSQSAGGQGTDTQYF. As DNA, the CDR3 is TGTGCCAGCAGCCAGTCAGCTGGGGGACAGGGTACAGATACGCAGTATTTT.